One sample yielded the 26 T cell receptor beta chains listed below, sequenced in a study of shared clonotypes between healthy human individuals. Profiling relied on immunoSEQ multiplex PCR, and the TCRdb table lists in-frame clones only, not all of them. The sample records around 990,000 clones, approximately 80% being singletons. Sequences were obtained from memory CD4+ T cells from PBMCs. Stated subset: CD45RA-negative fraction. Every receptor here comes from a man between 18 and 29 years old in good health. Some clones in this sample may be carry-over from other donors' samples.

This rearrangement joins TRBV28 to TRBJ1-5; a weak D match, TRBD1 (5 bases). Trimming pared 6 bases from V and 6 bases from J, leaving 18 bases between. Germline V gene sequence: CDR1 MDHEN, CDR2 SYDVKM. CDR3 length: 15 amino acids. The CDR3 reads CASRPGTQGRQPQHF. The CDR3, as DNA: TGTGCCAGCAGGCCCGGGACCCAAGGACGTCAGCCCCAGCATTTT. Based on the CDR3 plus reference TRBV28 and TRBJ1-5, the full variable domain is DVKVTQSSRYLVKRTGEKVFLECVQDMDHENMFWYRQDPGLGLRLIYFSYDVKMKEKGDIPEGYSVSREKKERFSLILESASTNQTSMYLCASRPGTQGRQPQHFGDGTRLSIL.

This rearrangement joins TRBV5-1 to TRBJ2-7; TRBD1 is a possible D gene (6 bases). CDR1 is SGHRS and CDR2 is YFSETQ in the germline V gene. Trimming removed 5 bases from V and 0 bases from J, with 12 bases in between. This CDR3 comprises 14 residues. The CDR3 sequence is CASRWTVGSYEQYF. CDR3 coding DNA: TGCGCCAGCAGGTGGACAGTGGGCTCCTACGAGCAGTACTTC.

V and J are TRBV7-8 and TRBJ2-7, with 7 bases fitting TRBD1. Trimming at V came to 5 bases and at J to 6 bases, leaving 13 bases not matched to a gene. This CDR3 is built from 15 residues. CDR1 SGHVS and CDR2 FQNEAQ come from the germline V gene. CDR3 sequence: CASSPGTAQVVEQYF. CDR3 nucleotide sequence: TGTGCCAGCAGCCCAGGGACAGCCCAGGTCGTCGAGCAGTACTTC.

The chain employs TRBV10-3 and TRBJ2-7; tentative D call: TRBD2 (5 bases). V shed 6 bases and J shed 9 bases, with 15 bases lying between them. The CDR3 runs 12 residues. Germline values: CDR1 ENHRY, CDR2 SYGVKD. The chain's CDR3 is CAISPRGLGQYF. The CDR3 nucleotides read TGTGCCATCAGCCCTCGGGGTCTCGGGCAGTACTTC.

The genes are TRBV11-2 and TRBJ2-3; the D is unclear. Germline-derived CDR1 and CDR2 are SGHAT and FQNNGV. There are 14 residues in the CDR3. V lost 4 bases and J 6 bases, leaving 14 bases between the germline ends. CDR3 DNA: TGTGCCAGCAGCTACAGTGGTGTTTTCGATACGCAGTATTTT. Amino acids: CASSYSGVFDTQYF. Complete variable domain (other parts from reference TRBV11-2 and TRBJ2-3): EAGVAQSPRYKIIEKRQSVAFWCNPISGHATLYWYQQILGQGPKLLIQFQNNGVVDDSQLPKDRFSAERLKGVDSTLKIQPAKLEDSAVYLCASSYSGVFDTQYFGPGTRLTVL.

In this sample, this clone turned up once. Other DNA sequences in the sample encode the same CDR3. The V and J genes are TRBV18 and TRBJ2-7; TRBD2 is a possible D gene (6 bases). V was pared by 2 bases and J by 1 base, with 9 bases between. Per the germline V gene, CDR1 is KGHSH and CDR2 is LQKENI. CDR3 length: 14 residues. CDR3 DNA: TGTGCCAGCTCACCATCCGGGGGTTCCTACGAGCAGTACTTC. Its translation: CASSPSGGSYEQYF.

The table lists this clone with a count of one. The CDR3 spells CASSPGLGDNEQFF. CDR3 nucleotides: TGCGCCAGCAGCCCGGGCCTAGGGGACAATGAGCAGTTCTTC. J is TRBJ2-1 and V is TRBV5-1; D is perhaps TRBD1 (5 bases). The CDR3 runs 14 residues. CDR1 and CDR2 (germline): SGHRS, YFSETQ. V lost 4 bases, J lost 5 bases, and 13 bases lay in between.

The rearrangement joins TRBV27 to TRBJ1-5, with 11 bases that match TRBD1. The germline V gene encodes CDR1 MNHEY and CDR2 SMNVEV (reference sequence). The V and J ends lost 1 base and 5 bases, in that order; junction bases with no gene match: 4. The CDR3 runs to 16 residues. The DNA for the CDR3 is TGTGCCAGCAGTTTATTCGGGACAGGGGGGGATCAGCCCCAGCATTTT. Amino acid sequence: CASSLFGTGGDQPQHF.

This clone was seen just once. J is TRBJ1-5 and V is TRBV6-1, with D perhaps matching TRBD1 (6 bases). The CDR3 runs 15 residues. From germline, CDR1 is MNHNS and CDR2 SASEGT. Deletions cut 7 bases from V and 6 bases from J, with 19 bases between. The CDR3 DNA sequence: TGTGCCAGCATCATCGTGGGGGGGGCTGTTCAGCCCCAGCATTTT. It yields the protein CASIIVGGAVQPQHF.

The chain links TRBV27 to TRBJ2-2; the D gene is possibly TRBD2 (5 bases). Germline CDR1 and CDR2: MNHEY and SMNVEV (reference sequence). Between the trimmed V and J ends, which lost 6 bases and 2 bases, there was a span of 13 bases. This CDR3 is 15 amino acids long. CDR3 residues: CASSPLALNTGELFF. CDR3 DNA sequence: TGTGCCAGCAGCCCTTTAGCGCTAAACACCGGGGAGCTGTTTTTT.

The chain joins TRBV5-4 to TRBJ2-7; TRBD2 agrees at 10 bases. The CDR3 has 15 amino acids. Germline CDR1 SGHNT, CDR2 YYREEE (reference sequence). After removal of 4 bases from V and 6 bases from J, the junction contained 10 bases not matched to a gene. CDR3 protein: CASSESLAGAGEQYF. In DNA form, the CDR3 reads TGTGCCAGCAGCGAGTCCCTAGCGGGAGCGGGCGAGCAGTACTTC.

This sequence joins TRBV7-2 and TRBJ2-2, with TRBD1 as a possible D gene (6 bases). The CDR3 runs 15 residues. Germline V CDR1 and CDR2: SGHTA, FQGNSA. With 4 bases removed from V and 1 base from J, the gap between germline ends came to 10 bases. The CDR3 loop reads CASSSTGVNTGELFF. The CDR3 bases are TGTGCCAGCAGCTCGACAGGCGTGAACACCGGGGAGCTGTTTTTT.

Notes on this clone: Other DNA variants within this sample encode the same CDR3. The CDR3: CASSSPSSGNTIYF. CDR3 DNA: TGTGCCAGCAGCTCCCCTAGCTCTGGAAACACCATATATTTT. The gene calls are TRBV7-8 and TRBJ1-3; D uncertain. V lost 4 bases, J lost 0 bases, and 7 bases lay in between. Germline V gene lookup returns CDR1 SGHVS and CDR2 FQNEAQ. This CDR3 region has 14 residues.

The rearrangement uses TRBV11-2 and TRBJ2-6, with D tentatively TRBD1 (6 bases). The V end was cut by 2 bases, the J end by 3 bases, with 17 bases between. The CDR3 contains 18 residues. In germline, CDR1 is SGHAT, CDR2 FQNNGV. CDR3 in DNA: TGTGCCAGCAGCTTAAGTCGGCAGGGGCTTGGTGGGGCCAACGTCCTGACTTTC. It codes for CASSLSRQGLGGANVLTF.

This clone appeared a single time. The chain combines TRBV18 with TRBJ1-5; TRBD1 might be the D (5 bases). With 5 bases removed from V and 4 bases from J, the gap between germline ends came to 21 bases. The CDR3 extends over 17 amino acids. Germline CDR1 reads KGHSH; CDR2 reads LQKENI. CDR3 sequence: CASSYAVGGTGNQPQHF. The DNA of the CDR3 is TGTGCCAGCTCATACGCGGTGGGGGGGACTGGTAATCAGCCCCAGCATTTT.

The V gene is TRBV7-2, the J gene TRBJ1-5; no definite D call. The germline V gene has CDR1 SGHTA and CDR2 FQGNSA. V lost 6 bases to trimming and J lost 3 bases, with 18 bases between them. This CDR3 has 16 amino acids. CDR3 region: CASRPETMGNNQPQHF. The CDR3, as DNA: TGTGCCAGCAGGCCAGAAACGATGGGGAACAATCAGCCCCAGCATTTT.

The CDR3 DNA reads TGTGCCTCCGCTTTTGGGGCACCGGGGGAGCTGTTTTTT. Translating it yields CASAFGAPGELFF. The V gene is TRBV14, the J gene TRBJ2-2, with a tentative D call TRBD1 (5 bases). Trimming left V 11 bases short and J 8 bases short, with 18 bases between. CDR3 length: 13 residues. Looked up from germline, CDR1 is SGHDN and CDR2 is FVKESK.

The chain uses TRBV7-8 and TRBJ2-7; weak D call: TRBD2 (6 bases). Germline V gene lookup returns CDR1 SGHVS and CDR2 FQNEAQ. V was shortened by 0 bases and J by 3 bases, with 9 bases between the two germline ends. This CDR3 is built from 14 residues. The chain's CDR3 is CASSLAGLRYEQYF. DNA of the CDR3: TGTGCCAGCAGCTTAGCGGGACTGCGCTACGAGCAGTACTTC.

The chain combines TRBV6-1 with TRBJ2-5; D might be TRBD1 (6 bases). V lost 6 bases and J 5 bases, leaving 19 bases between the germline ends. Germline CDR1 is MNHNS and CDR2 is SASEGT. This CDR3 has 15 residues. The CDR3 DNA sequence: TGTGCCAGCAGCCAGGTCGCAGGGGAATGGGAGACCCAGTACTTC. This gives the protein CASSQVAGEWETQYF.

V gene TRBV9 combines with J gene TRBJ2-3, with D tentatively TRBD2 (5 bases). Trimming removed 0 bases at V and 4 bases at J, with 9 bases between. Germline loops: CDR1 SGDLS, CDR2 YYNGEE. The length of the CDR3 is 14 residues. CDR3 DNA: TGTGCCAGCAGCGTAGACGGGGTACCAGATACGCAGTATTTT. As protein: CASSVDGVPDTQYF.

CDR3 loop: CASSETWGRQETQYF. In DNA form, the CDR3 reads TGTGCCAGCAGTGAAACCTGGGGAAGGCAAGAGACCCAGTACTTC. V gene TRBV6-1 combines with J gene TRBJ2-5; D gene uncertain. Per germline, CDR1 MNHNS and CDR2 SASEGT. The CDR3 is 15 residues long. The ends were cut back, 2 bases at V and 2 bases at J, with 12 bases in the middle.

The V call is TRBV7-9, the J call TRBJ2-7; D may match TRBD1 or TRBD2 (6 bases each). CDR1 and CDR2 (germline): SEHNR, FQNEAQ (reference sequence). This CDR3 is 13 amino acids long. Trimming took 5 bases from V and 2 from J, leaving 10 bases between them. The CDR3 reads CASSLGGTYEQYF. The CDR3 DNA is TGTGCCAGCAGCCTCGGGGGCACCTACGAGCAGTACTTC.

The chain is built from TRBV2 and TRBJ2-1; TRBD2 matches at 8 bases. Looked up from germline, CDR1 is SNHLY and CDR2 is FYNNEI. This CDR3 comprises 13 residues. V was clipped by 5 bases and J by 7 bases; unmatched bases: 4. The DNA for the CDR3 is TGTGCCAGCAGTCACCGACTAGCGAATGAGCAGTTCTTC. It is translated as CASSHRLANEQFF.

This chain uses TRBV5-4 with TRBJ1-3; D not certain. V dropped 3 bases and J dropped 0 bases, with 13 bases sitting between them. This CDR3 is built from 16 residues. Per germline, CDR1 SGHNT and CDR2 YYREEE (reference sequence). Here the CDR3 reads CASSYGRTSSGNTIYF. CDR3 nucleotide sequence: TGTGCCAGCAGCTATGGACGGACGAGCTCTGGAAACACCATATATTTT.

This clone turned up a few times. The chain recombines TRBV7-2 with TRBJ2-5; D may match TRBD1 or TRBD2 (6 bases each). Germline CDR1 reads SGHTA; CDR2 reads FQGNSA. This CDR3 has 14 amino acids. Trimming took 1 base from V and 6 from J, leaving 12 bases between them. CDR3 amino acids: CASSLDRGTQTQYF. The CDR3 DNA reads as TGTGCCAGCAGCTTAGACCGGGGGACACAGACCCAGTACTTC.

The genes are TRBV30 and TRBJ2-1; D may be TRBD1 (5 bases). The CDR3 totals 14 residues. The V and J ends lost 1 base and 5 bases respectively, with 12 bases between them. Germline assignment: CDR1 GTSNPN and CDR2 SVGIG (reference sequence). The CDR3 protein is CAWSGGAGNNEQFF. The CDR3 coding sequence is TGTGCCTGGAGTGGTGGGGCAGGGAACAATGAGCAGTTCTTC.